Each of the 14 T cell receptor beta chains below was sequenced from the same sample in a study of cytomegalovirus exposure and HLA in healthy donors. 60 Vbeta and 13 Jbeta primers were used in PCR. Produced via immunoSEQ multiplex PCR; TCRdb's table is partial and in-frame only. This sample has around 120,000 clones; approximately 70% occur once, and the top ten carry around 4%. Material for sequencing was PBMCs. These receptors were taken from a man aged 25 to 40 in good health and CMV-seropositive.

This clone was observed a single time. The genes are TRBV19 and TRBJ2-7; D call uncertain. Germline assignment: CDR1 LNHDA and CDR2 SQIVND (reference sequence). The CDR3 spans 15 residues. V lost 3 bases to trimming and J lost 1 base, with 13 bases between them. CDR3 bases: TGTGCCAGTAGTATTTATCGTCTCGGGTCCTACGAGCAGTACTTC. It codes for CASSIYRLGSYEQYF.

The chain combines TRBV19 with TRBJ1-2; D gene unclear. Looked up from germline, CDR1 is LNHDA and CDR2 is SQIVND (reference sequence). The CDR3 spans 16 residues. V shed 3 bases and J shed 1 base, with 15 bases lying between them. Here the CDR3 reads CASSIGIGKNNYGYTF. CDR3 nucleotides: TGTGCCAGTAGTATTGGGATCGGGAAGAATAACTATGGCTACACCTTC.

There are a few counts of this clone. The chain combines TRBV6-5 with TRBJ2-5; TRBD1 agrees at 11 bases. The CDR3 extends over 14 amino acids. The germline CDR1 and CDR2 sequences are MNHEY and SVGAGI. Trimming at V came to 10 bases and at J to 5 bases, leaving 9 bases not matched to a gene. The CDR3, as DNA: TGTGCCACAGTGGACAGGGGGCTGGAGGAGACCCAGTACTTC. Its translation: CATVDRGLEETQYF.

This clone was seen a few times. This sequence joins TRBV5-1 and TRBJ1-2, with D perhaps matching TRBD1 (5 bases). The CDR3 consists of 12 residues. Germline V gives CDR1 SGHRS, CDR2 YFSETQ. The V end lost 3 bases, the J end lost 8 bases, and 11 bases lay between the germline ends. CDR3 amino acids: CASSSGLIGYTF. CDR3 sequence (DNA): TGCGCCAGCAGCTCGGGACTTATAGGCTACACCTTC.

The chain has TRBV5-4 and TRBJ2-7, with a possible D match to TRBD2 (5 bases). Trimming took 6 bases from V and 5 from J, leaving 18 bases between them. Germline CDR1 SGHNT, CDR2 YYREEE (reference sequence). The CDR3 covers 14 residues. CDR3 loop: CASTSVGSGDEQYF. The CDR3 DNA sequence: TGTGCCAGCACTTCCGTGGGGAGTGGGGACGAGCAGTACTTC.

The gene calls are TRBV11-3 and TRBJ2-7, with TRBD2 matching over 10 bases. The junction had 8 bases not matched to a gene; V was cut back by 5 bases and J by 1 base. This CDR3 is built from 16 residues. CDR1 and CDR2 from the germline V gene are SGHNT and YENEEA. CDR3 coding DNA: TGTGCCAGCAGCCCCCGTGTGACTAGCGGGTCCTACGAGCAGTACTTC. Its protein product is CASSPRVTSGSYEQYF.

This clone was counted only a few times. The chain uses TRBV6-1 and TRBJ2-1; no firm D call. Trimming left V 3 bases short and J 7 bases short, with 19 bases between. CDR3 length: 16 residues. The germline V gene encodes CDR1 MNHNS and CDR2 SASEGT. The CDR3 sequence: CASSDRSATGKNEQFF. CDR3 DNA: TGTGCCAGCAGTGATAGGAGCGCCACCGGTAAGAATGAGCAGTTCTTC.

This chain uses TRBV21-1 with TRBJ2-1; TRBD1, the table's D call, was not compared with the DNA. TRBV21-1 is a pseudogene. This CDR3 has 14 amino acids. The CDR3 region is CASSQKTGGPEQFF. CDR3 sequence (DNA): TGTGCCAGCAGCCAAAAGACAGGGGGCCCCGAGCAGTTCTTC.

This rearrangement joins TRBV5-1 to TRBJ1-1; 8 bases align to TRBD1. This CDR3 region has 14 residues. With 7 bases clipped from V and 3 bases from J, the junction kept 8 bases outside the gene matches. Germline values: CDR1 SGHRS, CDR2 YFSETQ. CDR3 sequence: CASSQGALDTEAFF. Here the CDR3 DNA reads TGCGCCAGCTCCCAGGGGGCGTTGGACACTGAAGCTTTCTTT.

CDR3: CASSLNHRDTPSYGYTF. In DNA, the CDR3 is TGTGCCAGTAGTCTTAACCATCGGGACACCCCCTCGTATGGCTACACCTTC. The chain uses TRBV19 and TRBJ1-2, with D maybe TRBD1 (6 bases). This CDR3 is 17 amino acids long. CDR1 LNHDA and CDR2 SQIVND come from the germline V gene (reference sequence). The V end was cut by 5 bases, the J end by 5 bases, with 24 bases between.

The chain combines TRBV6-6 with TRBJ1-4, with 7 bases fitting TRBD1. This CDR3 region has 15 residues. The V segment lost 10 bases and the J segment 0 bases; nucleotides outside the gene matches: 8. The germline gives CDR1 MNHNY, CDR2 SVGAGI (reference sequence). The CDR3 loop reads CATTGQFATNEKLFF. CDR3 bases: TGTGCCACCACGGGACAGTTTGCAACTAATGAAAAACTGTTTTTT.

The chain is built from TRBV5-1 and TRBJ1-2, with TRBD1 as a possible D gene (5 bases). Germline CDR1 reads SGHRS; CDR2 reads YFSETQ. Between the trimmed V and J ends, which lost 7 bases and 4 bases, there was a span of 14 bases. This CDR3 spans 13 amino acids. CDR3 sequence (DNA): TGCGCCAGCGGGCAGGGCACGACCTATGGCTACACCTTC. The encoded protein is CASGQGTTYGYTF. The variable domain in full, with the rest retrieved from reference TRBV5-1 and TRBJ1-2, is KAGVTQTPRYLIKTRGQQVTLSCSPISGHRSVSWYQQTPGQGLQFLFEYFSETQRNKGNFPGRFSGRQFSNSRSEMNVSTLELGDSALYLCASGQGTTYGYTFGSGTRLTVV.

The sample holds a few counts of this clone. The chain couples TRBV6-5 to TRBJ2-3, with D tentatively TRBD2 (5 bases). CDR1 and CDR2 (germline): MNHEY, SVGAGI. V shed 0 bases and J shed 4 bases, with 14 bases lying between them. This CDR3 is built from 16 residues. The CDR3 DNA sequence: TGTGCCAGCAGTTACTCCCCTAGCCCTGGATCAGATACGCAGTATTTT. Its protein is CASSYSPSPGSDTQYF.

This sequence joins TRBV5-4 and TRBJ2-6; D is perhaps TRBD2 (7 bases). Germline loops: CDR1 SGHNT, CDR2 YYREEE (reference sequence). Trimming took 6 bases from V and 0 from J, leaving 16 bases between them. The CDR3 is 17 amino acids. CDR3 in DNA: TGTGCCAGCACCCGAGGGGGGGCGGGCTCTGGGGCCAACGTCCTGACTTTC. It encodes CASTRGGAGSGANVLTF.